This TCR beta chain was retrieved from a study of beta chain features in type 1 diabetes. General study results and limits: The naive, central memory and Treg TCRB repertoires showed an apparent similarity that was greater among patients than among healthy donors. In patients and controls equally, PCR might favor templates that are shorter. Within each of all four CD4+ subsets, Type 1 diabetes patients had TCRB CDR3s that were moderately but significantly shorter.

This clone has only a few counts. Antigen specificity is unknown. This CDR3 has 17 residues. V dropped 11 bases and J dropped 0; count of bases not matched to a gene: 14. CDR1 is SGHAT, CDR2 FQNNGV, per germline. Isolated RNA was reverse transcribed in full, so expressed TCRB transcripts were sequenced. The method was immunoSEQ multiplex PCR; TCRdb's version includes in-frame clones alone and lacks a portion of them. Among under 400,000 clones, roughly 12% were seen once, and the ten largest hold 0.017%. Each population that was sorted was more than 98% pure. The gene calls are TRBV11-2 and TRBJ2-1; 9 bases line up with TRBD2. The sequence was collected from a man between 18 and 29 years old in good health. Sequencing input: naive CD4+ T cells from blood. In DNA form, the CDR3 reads TGTGCCTCGGGTCGGCTAGCGGGGACGAGCTCCTACAATGAGCAGTTCTTC. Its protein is CASGRLAGTSSYNEQFF.